The T cell receptor beta chain under discussion was sequenced for a study of T cell responses to AZD1222 COVID-19 vaccine. Study-wide points: CD4 TCRs covered the whole spike, strongest at regions 160-218 and 743-854.

About this clone: Antigen unknown.

The assay was immunoSEQ multiplex PCR, and TCRdb's table has in-frame clones only and misses some. The profile shows about 140,000 clones, about 89% of them singletons. The germline V gene has CDR1 LGHNA and CDR2 YSLEER. The V end was cut by 0 bases, the J end by 4 bases, with 9 bases between. CDR3 length: 14 amino acids. The specimen was peripheral blood, collected 28 days after the second dose of the MenACWY control vaccine. The sequence was obtained from an adult who received the MenACWY meningococcal vaccine as a control. V is TRBV4-3 and J is TRBJ1-2, with D tentatively TRBD1 (5 bases). The CDR3 bases are TGCGCCAGCAGCCAAGATCAGGGTAGCTATGGCTACACCTTC. It specifies CASSQDQGSYGYTF.